Listed below are T cell receptor beta chains from one sample, sequenced in a study of blood T cell repertoires in COVID-19. TCRdb's table, derived via immunoSEQ multiplex PCR, lists solely in-frame clones and lacks some. The sample holds approximately 530,000 clones, around 90% seen once. Sequences were obtained from peripheral blood. These receptors all stem from a woman aged 45-65 years with COVID-19, enrolled during active disease. Both conserved end residues are trimmed from each CDR3. A D gene is named only where the DNA matches it firmly.

cdr3_aa j_call d_call v_call
AWTGDYEQY TRBJ2-7 - TRBV30
SASRSLEAF TRBJ1-1 - TRBV20-1
ASKGQTSTDTQY TRBJ2-3 TRBD1 TRBV2
ASSRLSRGPANTGELF TRBJ2-2 TRBD1 TRBV7-2
ATSDEGVTDTQY TRBJ2-3 - TRBV24-1
ASSPRDRGPDTQY TRBJ2-3 TRBD1 TRBV5-1
AWLKGAGTEAF TRBJ1-1 TRBD1 TRBV30
ASSLSVNREEQY TRBJ2-7 - TRBV11-1
ASSAGINSATFNYGYT TRBJ1-2 - TRBV25-1
ASSRGQQNTEAF TRBJ1-1 - TRBV6-5
ASSLGTENTEAF TRBJ1-1 TRBD1 TRBV9
ASSLAENIQY TRBJ2-4 - TRBV7-9
SVKQGRRENTEAF TRBJ1-1 - TRBV29-1
ASSVGLAGGRDTQY TRBJ2-3 TRBD2 TRBV9
ASSGRTGETEAF TRBJ1-1 TRBD1 TRBV5-6
ASSLGGEAF TRBJ1-1 - TRBV11-2
AISEGPAGYSGANVLT TRBJ2-6 - TRBV10-3
ASSPGTGSSYNSPLH TRBJ1-6 TRBD1 TRBV5-1
AISESALGGIGNQPQH TRBJ1-5 - TRBV10-3
AWRGARTTEAF TRBJ1-1 - TRBV30
AIRTSTNEKLF TRBJ1-4 - TRBV10-3
ASHPRERGVLTGELF TRBJ2-2 TRBD2 TRBV2
ASSLGLGGETQY TRBJ2-5 - TRBV5-1
ASSDWDRQETQY TRBJ2-5 TRBD1 TRBV2
ASNGGRITNTEAF TRBJ1-1 - TRBV19
ASSLTGDYGYT TRBJ1-2 TRBD1 TRBV27
ASSPMGGSSYNEQF TRBJ2-1 TRBD2 TRBV7-9
ASSQDLSGSEQY TRBJ2-7 - TRBV14
ASGGQGARLAAGYT TRBJ1-2 TRBD1 TRBV30
ASSSTTGGSYEQY TRBJ2-7 TRBD1 TRBV5-1
ASGPLFAGGGSDTQY TRBJ2-3 TRBD2 TRBV12-5
ASSNDSRARANEKLF TRBJ1-4 - TRBV5-1
ASSPGQGARGYT TRBJ1-2 TRBD1 TRBV6-6
ASSARAGNTDTQY TRBJ2-3 - TRBV27
AWSSTQYGYT TRBJ1-2 - TRBV30
ASSSAYDNEKLF TRBJ1-4 - TRBV11-2
ASSLRGLAGAYEQY TRBJ2-7 TRBD2 TRBV11-2
ASSGRQEVTGELF TRBJ2-2 - TRBV2
ASSLTRVAANGYT TRBJ1-2 - TRBV28
ASSRGGDSGNTIY TRBJ1-3 - TRBV9